This T cell receptor (beta chain) stems from a study of control samples from healthy donors and cancer patients. V was trimmed by 5 bases and J by 0 bases, leaving 23 bases between them. This CDR3 spans 19 amino acids. From germline, CDR1 is SGHVS and CDR2 FNYEAQ. Sequencing used immunoSEQ multiplex PCR; TCRdb keeps in-frame clones, though not all of them. The sample gives about 150,000 clones, 80% to 95% of which show up once; just over 2% is in the top ten. This receptor was identified in a woman in her 40s in good health. The rearrangement joins TRBV7-6 to TRBJ1-3; D is possibly TRBD1 (6 bases). Sequencing was carried out using blood. The CDR3 DNA reads TGTGCCAGCAGCCTTAGGTTAGGGGGAAGTCTACTCTCTGGAAACACCATATATTTT. Translating it yields CASSLRLGGSLLSGNTIYF. Together with reference TRBV7-6 and TRBJ1-3, the CDR3 gives the full variable domain: GAGVSQSPRYKVTKRGQDVALRCDPISGHVSLYWYRQALGQGPEFLTYFNYEAQQDKSGLPNDRFSAERPEGSISTLTIQRTEQRDSAMYRCASSLRLGGSLLSGNTIYFGEGSWLTVV.